The 6 T cell receptor beta chains presented below share a single source sample, sequenced in a study of T cells after somatic rescue of genetic block. Only in-frame clones appear in the TCRdb table, and some are missing; sequencing was by immunoSEQ multiplex PCR. The profile shows around 57,000 clones, 90% to 97% of them singletons. Sequencing was done on a sample of peripheral blood mononuclear cells (PBMCs). Receptor source: a child younger than two.

The rearrangement links TRBV7-6 to TRBJ1-4; weak D call: TRBD1 (6 bases). The CDR3 is 14 residues long. Germline V gene data show CDR1 as SGHVS and CDR2 as FNYEAQ. V shed 5 bases and J shed 7 bases, with 14 bases lying between them. CDR3 protein: CASSIPGVSEKLFF. In DNA form, the CDR3 reads TGTGCCAGCAGCATCCCAGGGGTTTCTGAAAAACTGTTTTTT.

V gene TRBV13 combines with J gene TRBJ1-3; no reliable D call. The CDR3 loop spans 14 amino acids. Germline V gene lookup returns CDR1 PRHDT and CDR2 FYEKMQ (reference sequence). The germline V and J ends were trimmed by 0 bases and 0 bases, with 3 bases remaining between them. The CDR3, as DNA: TGTGCCAGCAGCTTAGGACACTCTGGAAACACCATATATTTT. Translation gives CASSLGHSGNTIYF.

The V gene is TRBV7-9, the J gene TRBJ1-6; tentatively, D is TRBD1 (5 bases). Germline V gives CDR1 SEHNR, CDR2 FQNEAQ (reference sequence). Between the trimmed V and J ends, which lost 2 bases and 0 bases, there was a span of 5 bases. The CDR3 sequence is 15 residues long. CDR3 amino acids: CASSLQGSYNSPLHF. The CDR3 nucleotides are TGTGCCAGCAGCTTACAGGGCTCCTATAATTCACCCCTCCACTTT.

V and J are TRBV18 and TRBJ1-3, with D perhaps matching TRBD1 (5 bases). The CDR3 length is 16 residues. Trimming shortened V by 3 bases and J by 4 bases, and 16 bases separated the two germline ends. The germline V gene has CDR1 KGHSH and CDR2 LQKENI. The CDR3: CASSPSGLTLGNTIYF. The CDR3 nucleotides are TGTGCCAGCTCACCGTCGGGGCTGACTCTGGGAAACACCATATATTTT.

The chain joins TRBV5-1 to TRBJ1-2; D is undetermined. V gave up 0 bases and J gave up 0 bases, with 9 bases separating them. The V gene's germline CDR1 is SGHRS and CDR2 YFSETQ. This CDR3 region has 15 residues. CDR3 DNA: TGCGCCAGCAGCTTGGCTGGCACCCCTAACTATGGCTACACCTTC. Residues: CASSLAGTPNYGYTF.

V is TRBV19 and J is TRBJ2-1; a possible D gene is TRBD1 (5 bases). Germline V CDR1 and CDR2: LNHDA, SQIVND (reference sequence). V was shortened by 4 bases and J by 0 bases, with 7 bases between the two germline ends. This CDR3 comprises 14 residues. The DNA of the CDR3 is TGTGCCAGTAGTAGACAGAGCTCCTACAATGAGCAGTTCTTC. It encodes CASSRQSSYNEQFF.